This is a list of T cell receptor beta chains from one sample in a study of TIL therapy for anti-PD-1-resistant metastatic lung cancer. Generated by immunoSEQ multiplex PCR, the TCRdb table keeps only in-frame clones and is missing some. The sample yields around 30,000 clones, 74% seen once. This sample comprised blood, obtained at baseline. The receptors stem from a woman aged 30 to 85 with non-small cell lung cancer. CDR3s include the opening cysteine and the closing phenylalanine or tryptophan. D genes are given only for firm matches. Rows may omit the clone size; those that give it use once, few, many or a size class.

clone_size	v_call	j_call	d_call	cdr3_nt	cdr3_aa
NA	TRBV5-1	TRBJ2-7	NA	TGCGCCAGCAGCTTGGATCTAGCTTGGACCGAGCAGTACTTC	CASSLDLAWTEQYF
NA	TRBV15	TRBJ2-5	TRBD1	TGTGCCACCAGCAGCCCAGGGGGCACAGAGACCCAGTACTTC	CATSSPGGTETQYF
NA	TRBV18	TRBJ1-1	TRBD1	TGTGCCAGCTCACCACCGGACAGGATGAACACTGAAGCTTTCTTT	CASSPPDRMNTEAFF
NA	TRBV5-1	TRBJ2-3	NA	TGCGCCAGCAGCTTGGGCTCGATCACAGATACGCAGTATTTT	CASSLGSITDTQYF
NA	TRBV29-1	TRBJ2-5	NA	TGCAGCGTTGATTATTTAGGGTCTAGCGAATACCAAGAGACCCAGTACTTC	CSVDYLGSSEYQETQYF
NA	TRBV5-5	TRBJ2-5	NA	TGTGCCAGCAGCCGCAGGGGAGAGACCCAGTACTTC	CASSRRGETQYF
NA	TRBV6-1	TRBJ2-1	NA	TGTGCCAGCAGCGTGGACACCAACAATGAGCAGTTCTTC	CASSVDTNNEQFF
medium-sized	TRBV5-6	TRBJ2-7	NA	TGTGCCAGCAGCTTGGGGCTAGAAAGCTACGAGCAGTACTTC	CASSLGLESYEQYF
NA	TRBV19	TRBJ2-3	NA	TGTGCCAGTAGGATGGCTTATAGCACAGATACGCAGTATTTT	CASRMAYSTDTQYF
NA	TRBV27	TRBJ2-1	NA	TGTGCCAGCAGTTTAAGCCGCAGCTCCTACAATGAGCAGTTCTTC	CASSLSRSSYNEQFF
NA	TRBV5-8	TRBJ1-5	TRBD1	TGTGCCAGCAGCTGGGACAGCAACTATCAGCCCCAGCATTTT	CASSWDSNYQPQHF
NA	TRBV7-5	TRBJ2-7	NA	TGTGTCAGAAGCTCCCCCTGTTACGAGCAGTACTTC	CVRSSPCYEQYF
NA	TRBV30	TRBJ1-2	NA	TGTGCCTGGAGTGAAATCCGGACAGACTATGGCTACACCTTC	CAWSEIRTDYGYTF
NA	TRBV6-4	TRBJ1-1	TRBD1	TGTGCCAGCTCCGGACAGGCTAACACTGAAGCTTTCTTT	CASSGQANTEAFF
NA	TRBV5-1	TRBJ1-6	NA	TGCGCCAGCAGCTTTCTAGGGGCAAATAATTCACCCCTCCACTTT	CASSFLGANNSPLHF
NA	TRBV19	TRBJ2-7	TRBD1	TGTGCCAGTAGTATTCTGGACAGGGCCTACGAGCAGTACTTC	CASSILDRAYEQYF
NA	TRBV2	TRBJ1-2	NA	TGTGCCAGCAGAGAGGGACTGCCTACCTTC	CASREGLPTF
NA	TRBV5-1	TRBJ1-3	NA	TGCGCCAGCAGCTTGGATAGAAACACCATATATTTT	CASSLDRNTIYF
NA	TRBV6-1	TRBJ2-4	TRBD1	TGTGCCAGCACATTGACAGGGATCAACATTCAGTACTTC	CASTLTGINIQYF
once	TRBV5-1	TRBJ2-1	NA	TGCGCCAGCAGTCCGGGGGTCCTCGCCACTGACAATGAGCAGTTCTTC	CASSPGVLATDNEQFF
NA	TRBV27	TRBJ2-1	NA	TGTGCCAGCAACCGACCGGGACTCAACAATGAGCAGTTCTTC	CASNRPGLNNEQFF
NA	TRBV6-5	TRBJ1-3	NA	TGTGCCAGCAGTTACGATGGGGTCTTCTCTGGAAACACCATATATTTT	CASSYDGVFSGNTIYF
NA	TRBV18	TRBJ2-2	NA	TGTGCCAGCTCGCTGGGACACGGTAACACCGGGGAGCTGTTTTTT	CASSLGHGNTGELFF
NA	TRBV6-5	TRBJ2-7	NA	TGTGCCAGCAGTCTCCAGGGACGGGAGCAGTACTTC	CASSLQGREQYF
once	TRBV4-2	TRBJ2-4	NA	TGTGCCAGCAGCCAAGAATCAGGAGCCAAAAACATTCAGTACTTC	CASSQESGAKNIQYF
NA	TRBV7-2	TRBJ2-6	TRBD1	TGTGCCAGCAGAAAAAGGACAGGGACTGGGGCCAACGTCCTGACTTTC	CASRKRTGTGANVLTF
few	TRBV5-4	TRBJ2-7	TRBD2	TGTGCCAGCAGCTTGGGGTTGCGCGGACCGGGGGGCGAGCAGTACTTC	CASSLGLRGPGGEQYF
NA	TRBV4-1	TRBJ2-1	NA	TGCGCCAGCAGCCAAGGCCCCCTTGCGATCAATGAGCAGTTCTTC	CASSQGPLAINEQFF
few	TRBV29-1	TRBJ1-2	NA	TGCAGCGTTGTTGGGCTGAACTATGGCTACACCTTC	CSVVGLNYGYTF
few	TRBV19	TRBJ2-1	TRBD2	TGTGCCAGTAGTATTAGTGTCCTAGCGGGAGGCAATGAGCAGTTCTTC	CASSISVLAGGNEQFF
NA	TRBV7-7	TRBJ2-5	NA	TGTGCCAGCAGCTTAGGAGGGGGGAGGGCCCGGGAGACCCAGTACTTC	CASSLGGGRARETQYF
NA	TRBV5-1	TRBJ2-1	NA	TGCGCCAGCAGCTCTTCAGGGGCCATCTACAATGAGCAGTTCTTC	CASSSSGAIYNEQFF
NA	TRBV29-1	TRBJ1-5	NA	TGCAGCGTTATGGGAAGCGATCAGCCCCAGCATTTT	CSVMGSDQPQHF
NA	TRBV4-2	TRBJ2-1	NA	TGTGCCAGCAGCCAAGAACCCTCGGGGATCTACAATGAGCAGTTCTTC	CASSQEPSGIYNEQFF
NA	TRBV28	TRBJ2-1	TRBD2	TGTGCCAGCAGCCTCGCCGTCTTCGGGACTAGCGGGAGGGCCTACAATGAGCAGTTCTTC	CASSLAVFGTSGRAYNEQFF